Each of the 31 T cell receptor beta chains below was sequenced from the same sample in a study of blood T cell repertoires in COVID-19. Method: immunoSEQ multiplex PCR; TCRdb's copy keeps in-frame clones and lacks some. The data show around 140,000 clones, 88% seen once. The sequencing input was peripheral blood. These TCRs come from a man aged 50 or older with acute or convalescent COVID-19.

The chain joins TRBV6-5 to TRBJ2-7; 11 bases align to TRBD1. CDR1 MNHEY and CDR2 SVGAGI come from the germline V gene. The junction had 7 bases not matched to a gene; V was cut back by 8 bases and J by 4 bases. The CDR3 length is 14 residues. The DNA of the CDR3 is TGTGCCAGCGTCTTCGGACAGGGGGCTTACGAGCAGTACTTC. It yields the protein CASVFGQGAYEQYF.

This clone is a singleton in its sample. The chain links TRBV20-1 to TRBJ1-1; perhaps TRBD1 as D (6 bases). V dropped 3 bases and J dropped 7 bases, with 9 bases sitting between them. Germline V lookup: CDR1 DFQATT, CDR2 SNEGSKA (reference sequence). CDR3 length: 11 residues. The CDR3 DNA follows: TGCAGTGCTAGCCGACAGGATGAAGCTTTCTTT. Its protein is CSASRQDEAFF.

The chain employs TRBV30 and TRBJ2-3, with 12 bases fitting TRBD2. Germline CDR1 reads GTSNPN; CDR2 reads SVGIG (reference sequence). V lost 1 base, J lost 3 bases, and 5 bases stayed unmatched. CDR3 length equals 16 residues. The CDR3: CAWSGGTSGQTDTQYF. In DNA form, the CDR3 reads TGTGCCTGGAGTGGGGGGACTAGCGGGCAGACAGATACGCAGTATTTT.

The chain uses TRBV9 and TRBJ2-5; 10 bases fit TRBD2. The V segment lost 0 bases and the J segment 5 bases; nucleotides outside the gene matches: 4. Per the germline V gene, CDR1 is SGDLS and CDR2 is YYNGEE. This CDR3 has 15 residues. Written as DNA, the CDR3 is TGTGCCAGCAGCGTAGAAGGTAGCGGGGGGGAGACCCAGTACTTC. Translated, it gives CASSVEGSGGETQYF.

The genes are TRBV19 and TRBJ1-1; 8 nucleotides match TRBD1. Germline loops: CDR1 LNHDA, CDR2 SQIVND (reference sequence). Unmatched junction bases numbered 9, after V lost 5 bases and J lost 4 bases. The length of the CDR3 is 15 residues. The CDR3 bases are TGTGCCAGTAGTCTTCGGACAGGGTATATCACTGAAGCTTTCTTT. The encoded protein is CASSLRTGYITEAFF.

J is TRBJ1-1 and V is TRBV7-9; no clear D gene. Trimming took off 3 bases at V and 11 bases at J, with 16 bases between the two ends. The CDR3 totals 13 residues. CDR1 and CDR2 from the germline V gene are SEHNR and FQNEAQ (reference sequence). The CDR3 nucleotides read TGTGCCAGCAGCTTGACTATCGGCCAAGGGGCTTTCTTT. Translated, it gives CASSLTIGQGAFF.

This clone has just one count. The chain carries TRBV10-3 and TRBJ2-7, with D uncertain. Germline V lookup: CDR1 ENHRY, CDR2 SYGVKD. The V end lost 6 bases, the J end lost 1 base, and 4 bases lay between the germline ends. The CDR3 covers 11 residues. The CDR3 loop is CAISGSYEQYF. The CDR3 DNA follows: TGTGCCATCAGCGGGTCCTACGAGCAGTACTTC.

V is TRBV2 and J is TRBJ1-2; perhaps TRBD1 as D (5 bases). CDR1 is SNHLY and CDR2 is FYNNEI in the germline V gene. Trimming took 3 bases from V and 2 from J, leaving 10 bases between them. CDR3 length equals 14 residues. The DNA of the CDR3 is TGTGCCAGCAGTGAGGCGCAGGGCAACTATGGCTACACCTTC. Its protein is CASSEAQGNYGYTF.

CDR3 amino acids: CASSYGLAGEDTQYF. Here the CDR3 DNA reads TGTGCCAGCAGCTACGGACTAGCGGGAGAAGATACGCAGTATTTT. The chain carries TRBV9 and TRBJ2-3; 13 bases agree with TRBD2. There are 15 residues in the CDR3. Per the germline V gene, CDR1 is SGDLS and CDR2 is YYNGEE. Trimming took 4 bases from V and 5 from J; bases not matched to a gene: 4. Full variable domain (remainder filled in from reference TRBV9 and TRBJ2-3): DSGVTQTPKHLITATGQRVTLRCSPRSGDLSVYWYQQSLDQGLQFLIQYYNGEERAKGNILERFSAQQFPDLHSELNLSSLELGDSALYFCASSYGLAGEDTQYFGPGTRLTVL.

The chain couples TRBV3-1 (or the pseudogene TRBV3-2) to TRBJ2-1; 7 nucleotides match TRBD2. The CDR3 covers 16 residues. The J segment lost 6 bases and the V segment lost 0 bases, leaving 8 bases of the junction unmatched. Germline lookup yields CDR1 LGHDT and CDR2 YNNKEL (reference sequence). Written as DNA, the CDR3 is TGTGCCAGCAGCCAAGATTTGGCGGGAGCGCGCAATGAGCAGTTCTTC. Translated, it gives CASSQDLAGARNEQFF.

J is TRBJ1-2 and V is TRBV6-5; D gene ambiguous. Germline values: CDR1 MNHEY, CDR2 SVGAGI. V was shortened by 4 bases and J by 5 bases, with 11 bases between the two germline ends. The CDR3 covers 13 residues. In nucleotides, the CDR3 is TGTGCCAGCAGTTCCCCATGGCTTTATGGCTACACCTTC. Protein: CASSSPWLYGYTF.

The rearrangement uses TRBV11-2 and TRBJ2-2; a possible D gene is TRBD2 (6 bases). Germline CDR1 reads SGHAT; CDR2 reads FQNNGV. Trimming removed 5 bases at V and 2 bases at J, with 12 bases between. CDR3 length: 15 residues. The CDR3: CASSPQGLNTGELFF. The CDR3 DNA reads TGTGCCAGCAGCCCTCAGGGACTCAACACCGGGGAGCTGTTTTTT.

This chain links TRBV6-5 with TRBJ1-1; no definite D call. The V gene lost 2 bases and the J gene lost 7 bases, with 11 bases spanning the gap. The germline CDR1 and CDR2 sequences are MNHEY and SVGAGI. This CDR3 is 13 amino acids long. CDR3 in amino acids: CASSYLETDEAFF. The CDR3 coding sequence is TGTGCCAGCAGTTACCTAGAAACCGATGAAGCTTTCTTT.

This chain joins TRBV3-1 (or the pseudogene TRBV3-2) and TRBJ1-5, with D perhaps TRBD1 (5 bases). CDR3 length: 14 amino acids. Germline V CDR1 and CDR2: LGHDT, YNNKEL (reference sequence). Trimming pared 1 base from V and 2 bases from J, leaving 6 bases between. CDR3 protein: CASSQGRGNQPQHF. CDR3 nucleotide sequence: TGTGCCAGCAGCCAAGGCAGGGGCAATCAGCCCCAGCATTTT.

The chain uses TRBV3-1 (or the pseudogene TRBV3-2) and TRBJ1-1, with D hard to call. V was pared by 0 bases and J by 4 bases, with 15 bases between. Germline CDR1 reads LGHDT; CDR2 reads YNNKEL (reference sequence). The CDR3 is 16 amino acids. CDR3: CASSQDWHSGSTEAFF. Written as DNA, the CDR3 is TGTGCCAGCAGCCAAGATTGGCACAGTGGGAGCACTGAAGCTTTCTTT.

The chain recombines TRBV3-1 (or the pseudogene TRBV3-2) with TRBJ2-7, with 7 bases aligning to TRBD2. The length of the CDR3 is 11 residues. V dropped 4 bases and J dropped 7; count of bases not matched to a gene: 1. Germline loops: CDR1 LGHDT, CDR2 YNNKEL (reference sequence). CDR3 sequence: CASSPGGEQYF. The CDR3 DNA reads as TGTGCCAGCAGCCCGGGGGGAGAGCAGTACTTC.

The CDR3: CATRPSGRVYNEQFF. Written as DNA, the CDR3 is TGTGCCACCCGACCGAGCGGGAGGGTCTACAATGAGCAGTTCTTC. V usage is TRBV15 and J usage is TRBJ2-1, with TRBD2 identical over 10 bases. The length of the CDR3 is 15 residues. V shed 8 bases, J shed 3 bases, and the junction held 7 bases outside the gene matches. The germline CDR1 and CDR2 sequences are LNHNV and YYDKDF (reference sequence).

The V call is TRBV29-1, the J call TRBJ2-2, with D tentatively TRBD1 (5 bases). This CDR3 contains 12 residues. Trimming left V 4 bases short and J 7 bases short, with 10 bases between. Germline CDR1 is SQVTM and CDR2 is ANQGSEA. CDR3 protein: CSVAFRGGELFF. Here the CDR3 DNA reads TGCAGCGTTGCCTTTAGGGGCGGGGAGCTGTTTTTT.

V usage is TRBV2 and J usage is TRBJ2-2; no reliable D call. This CDR3 is built from 14 residues. V shed 7 bases and J shed 5 bases, with 14 bases lying between them. Germline values: CDR1 SNHLY, CDR2 FYNNEI. CDR3 DNA: TGTGCCAGCATTTGGGCAGCCCCAACCGGGGAGCTGTTTTTT. Residues: CASIWAAPTGELFF.

The chain employs TRBV25-1 and TRBJ1-6; 7 bases align to TRBD1. CDR1 is MGHDK and CDR2 is SYGVNS in the germline V gene. V dropped 3 bases and J dropped 6; count of bases not matched to a gene: 5. This CDR3 has 15 residues. The chain's CDR3 is CASSEGDRINSPLHF. CDR3 DNA: TGTGCCAGCAGTGAGGGGGACAGAATTAATTCACCCCTCCACTTT.

The V call is TRBV10-3, the J call TRBJ1-2, with unresolved D. In germline, CDR1 is ENHRY, CDR2 SYGVKD. V gave up 0 bases and J gave up 5 bases, with 10 bases separating them. The length of the CDR3 is 14 residues. This chain's CDR3 is CAISESSTHYGYTF. The CDR3 nucleotides are TGTGCCATCAGTGAGTCGTCTACCCATTATGGCTACACCTTC.

V gene TRBV5-1 combines with J gene TRBJ1-5; TRBD1 matches at 10 bases. Per the germline V gene, CDR1 is SGHRS and CDR2 is YFSETQ. This CDR3 is 14 amino acids long. The ends lost 4 bases at V and 5 bases at J; junction bases unmatched: 3. Here the CDR3 reads CASSMTGGDQPQHF. The CDR3 nucleotides read TGCGCCAGCAGCATGACAGGGGGCGATCAGCCCCAGCATTTT. Filled out from reference TRBV5-1 and TRBJ1-5, the complete variable domain reads KAGVTQTPRYLIKTRGQQVTLSCSPISGHRSVSWYQQTPGQGLQFLFEYFSETQRNKGNFPGRFSGRQFSNSRSEMNVSTLELGDSALYLCASSMTGGDQPQHFGDGTRLSIL.

The chain links TRBV5-4 to TRBJ1-1; 9 bases are shared with TRBD1. Germline V gene data show CDR1 as SGHNT and CDR2 as YYREEE (reference sequence). This CDR3 comprises 16 residues. V lost 0 bases and J lost 4; bases outside the gene matches: 7. The CDR3 protein is CASSLGGTGRATEAFF. The CDR3 nucleotides read TGTGCCAGCAGCTTGGGAGGGACAGGGAGGGCCACTGAAGCTTTCTTT.

The CDR3 sequence is CASGVGDRGDEGYTF. In DNA, the CDR3 is TGCGCCAGCGGAGTTGGGGACAGGGGTGATGAGGGCTACACCTTC. The chain joins TRBV5-1 to TRBJ1-2; 10 bases map to TRBD1. CDR1 is SGHRS, CDR2 YFSETQ, per germline. V was pared by 7 bases and J by 8 bases, with 14 bases of the junction left unmatched. The CDR3 consists of 15 residues.

The V gene is TRBV2, the J gene TRBJ1-1, with a possible D match to TRBD1 (6 bases). Germline values: CDR1 SNHLY, CDR2 FYNNEI. V was pared by 2 bases and J by 7 bases, with 14 bases between. The CDR3 contains 14 residues. The CDR3: CASSENGGSSEAFF. CDR3 DNA: TGTGCCAGCAGTGAAAATGGGGGCTCGAGTGAAGCTTTCTTT.

This chain uses TRBV5-1 with TRBJ2-5; 8 positions match TRBD2. The V gene's germline CDR1 is SGHRS and CDR2 YFSETQ. V lost 7 bases, J lost 5 bases, and 13 bases stayed unmatched. This CDR3 spans 15 amino acids. Here the CDR3 DNA reads TGCGCCAGCTTTCCGGGGGGGTCCGGGCTGGAGACCCAGTACTTC. Its translation is CASFPGGSGLETQYF. The variable domain in full, completed from reference TRBV5-1 and TRBJ2-5, reads KAGVTQTPRYLIKTRGQQVTLSCSPISGHRSVSWYQQTPGQGLQFLFEYFSETQRNKGNFPGRFSGRQFSNSRSEMNVSTLELGDSALYLCASFPGGSGLETQYFGPGTRLLVL.

The V and J genes are TRBV5-5 and TRBJ1-1; no definite D call. V was clipped by 2 bases and J by 1 base, with 6 bases between them. This CDR3 contains 13 residues. Germline values: CDR1 SGHKS, CDR2 YYEKEE (reference sequence). CDR3: CASSLEGNTEAFF. CDR3 nucleotides: TGTGCCAGCAGCTTAGAGGGGAACACTGAAGCTTTCTTT.

The chain joins TRBV11-3 to TRBJ2-1; possibly TRBD1 for D (5 bases). Trimming pared 4 bases from V and 7 bases from J, leaving 17 bases between. Germline V CDR1 and CDR2: SGHNT, YENEEA. The CDR3 has 15 residues. The CDR3 nucleotides read TGTGCCAGCAGCTCTACTTCCCACCAGGGTAATGAGCAGTTCTTC. It encodes CASSSTSHQGNEQFF.

V and J are TRBV6-5 and TRBJ1-5, with no clear D. CDR3 length equals 15 residues. V was clipped by 7 bases and J by 5 bases, with 18 bases between them. CDR1 and CDR2 (germline): MNHEY, SVGAGI. CDR3 protein: CASMDWANPHQPQHF. The DNA for the CDR3 is TGTGCCAGCATGGATTGGGCGAACCCCCATCAGCCCCAGCATTTT.

CDR3 sequence reads: CARSPPLEAFF. The DNA of the CDR3 is TGTGCCAGAAGCCCCCCTCTTGAAGCTTTCTTT. V is TRBV5-3 and J is TRBJ1-1, with D uncertain. TRBV5-3 is an ORF, with its function uncertain. Trimming shortened V by 4 bases and J by 7 bases, and 8 bases separated the two germline ends. CDR3 length equals 11 residues.

The chain joins TRBV25-1 to TRBJ1-1; D uncertain. The V and J ends lost 4 bases and 1 base respectively, with 7 bases between them. This CDR3 has 13 residues. Germline values: CDR1 MGHDK, CDR2 SYGVNS. In DNA form, the CDR3 reads TGTGCCAGCAGTGGGCGGGCGAACACTGAAGCTTTCTTT. It translates to CASSGRANTEAFF.